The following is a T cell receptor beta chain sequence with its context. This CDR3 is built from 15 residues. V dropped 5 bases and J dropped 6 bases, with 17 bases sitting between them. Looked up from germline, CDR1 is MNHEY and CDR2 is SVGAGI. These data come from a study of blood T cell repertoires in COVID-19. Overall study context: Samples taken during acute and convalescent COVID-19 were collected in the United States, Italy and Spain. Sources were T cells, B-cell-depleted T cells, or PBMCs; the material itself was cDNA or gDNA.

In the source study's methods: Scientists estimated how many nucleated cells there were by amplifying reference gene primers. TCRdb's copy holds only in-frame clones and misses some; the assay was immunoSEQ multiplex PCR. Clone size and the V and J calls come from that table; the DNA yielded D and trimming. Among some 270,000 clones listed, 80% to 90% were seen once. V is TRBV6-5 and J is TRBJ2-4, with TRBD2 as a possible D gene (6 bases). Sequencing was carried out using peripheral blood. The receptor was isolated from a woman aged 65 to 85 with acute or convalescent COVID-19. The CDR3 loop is CASSPRGSGGNIQYF. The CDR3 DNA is TGTGCCAGCAGTCCGCGGGGCAGCGGAGGAAACATTCAGTACTTC.